Listed below are T cell receptor beta chains from one sample, sequenced in a study of blood T cell repertoires in COVID-19. Sequenced by immunoSEQ multiplex PCR; TCRdb stores in-frame clones only, minus some. The data show 72,000 or so clones, around 83% seen once. The sequenced sample consisted of peripheral blood. The receptor source for this set is a woman older than 75 with active or convalescent COVID-19. Each CDR3 is given without its conserved first and last residue. D genes are given only for firm matches. Clone size is given for some rows only: seen once, a few or many times, or a class if the clone is expanded.

>TRBD2|TRBV5-1|few
ASSTGLAGREETQY
>.|TRBV5-1|.
ASGGLSQETQY
>.|TRBV10-3|.
ATTIDSLGNGYT
>.|TRBV11-2|.
ASSLVGGAGYEQY
>.|TRBV4-1|.
ASSPFTGLASPLH
>TRBD1|TRBV19|once
ASSIGGTGGRITEAF
>.|TRBV6-4|once
ASSETGPDSPLH
>TRBD2|TRBV24-1|few
ATSDPNLTKRTSGGYVDTQY
>.|TRBV28|.
ASTGSGSNQPQH
>TRBD1|TRBV5-1|once
ASSFTTGESVAIY
>.|TRBV30|.
AWSGGTLGEQY
>.|TRBV3-1/TRBV3-2|.
ATRGGSGNTIY
>.|TRBV20-1|.
SARRLEQF
>TRBD1|TRBV30|few
AWRTGQGSGYT
>.|TRBV5-1|.
ASSYRQVQPQETQY
>TRBD1|TRBV14|.
ASSQIGQVYYGYT
>TRBD2|TRBV7-8|.
ASSLQRGGLNEQF
>.|TRBV20-1|.
SASRYQETQY
>.|TRBV19|.
ASSGGRGTEAF
>.|TRBV5-6|.
ASSSTDRYGYT
>TRBD1|TRBV5-1|.
ASSTRDRGSSIIDTQY
>.|TRBV4-2|.
ASSQEAGTSGNTIY
>.|TRBV11-2|.
ASSLRGLEQY